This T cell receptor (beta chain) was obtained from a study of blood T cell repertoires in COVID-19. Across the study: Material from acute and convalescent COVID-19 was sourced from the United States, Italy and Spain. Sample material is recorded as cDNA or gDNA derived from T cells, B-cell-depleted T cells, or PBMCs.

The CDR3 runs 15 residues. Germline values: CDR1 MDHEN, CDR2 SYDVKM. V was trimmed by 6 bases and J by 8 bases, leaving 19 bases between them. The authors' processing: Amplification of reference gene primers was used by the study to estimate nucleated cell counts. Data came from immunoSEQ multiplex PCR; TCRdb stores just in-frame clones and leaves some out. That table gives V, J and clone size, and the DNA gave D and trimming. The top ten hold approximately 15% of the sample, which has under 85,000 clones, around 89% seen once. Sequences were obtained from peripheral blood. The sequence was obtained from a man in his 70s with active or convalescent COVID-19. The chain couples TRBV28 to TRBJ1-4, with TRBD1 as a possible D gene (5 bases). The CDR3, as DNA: TGTGCCAGCAGCCCGCTAGGGGAGGTGGCGGAAAAACTGTTTTTT. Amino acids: CASSPLGEVAEKLFF.